What follows describes a single TCR beta chain. Its antigen is as yet unknown. The assay was immunoSEQ multiplex PCR, and TCRdb's table has in-frame clones only and misses some. The sample has about 80,000 clones; 84% are singletons. The CDR3 spans 17 residues. Trimming pared 1 base from V and 0 bases from J, leaving 15 bases between. CDR1 is SGHRS and CDR2 is YFSETQ in the germline V gene. The data were taken from a study of OX40 agonist ivuxolimab in advanced cancers. Study-wide context: Partial responses occurred in three patients (one hepatocellular carcinoma, two cutaneous melanoma).

Study findings and constraints: The antigen specificity of the peripheral T cells (those that were expanded) was not determined.

The rearrangement links TRBV5-1 to TRBJ2-3; no firm D call. This TCR was sampled from an adult with an advanced solid tumor such as melanoma, head and neck, liver or kidney cancer. The material was CD4+ or CD8+ T cells sorted from blood, obtained in a trial of the OX40 agonist ivuxolimab. In DNA, the CDR3 is TGCGCCAGCAGCTTGCTCAAATTTGCGGATAGCACAGATACGCAGTATTTT. It codes for CASSLLKFADSTDTQYF. The complete variable domain, with remaining parts taken from reference TRBV5-1 and TRBJ2-3, reads KAGVTQTPRYLIKTRGQQVTLSCSPISGHRSVSWYQQTPGQGLQFLFEYFSETQRNKGNFPGRFSGRQFSNSRSEMNVSTLELGDSALYLCASSLLKFADSTDTQYFGPGTRLTVL.